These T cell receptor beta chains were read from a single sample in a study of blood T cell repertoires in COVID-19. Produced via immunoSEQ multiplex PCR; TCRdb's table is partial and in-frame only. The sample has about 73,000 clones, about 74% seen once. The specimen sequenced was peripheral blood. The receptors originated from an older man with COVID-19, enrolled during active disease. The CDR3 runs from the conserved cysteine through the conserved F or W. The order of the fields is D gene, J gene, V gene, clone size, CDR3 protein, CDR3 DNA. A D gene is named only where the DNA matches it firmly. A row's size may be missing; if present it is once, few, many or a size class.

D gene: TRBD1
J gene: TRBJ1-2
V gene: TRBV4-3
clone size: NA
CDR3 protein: CASSQGTGVGYGYTF
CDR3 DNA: TGCGCCAGCAGCCAGGGGACAGGGGTGGGCTATGGCTACACCTTC

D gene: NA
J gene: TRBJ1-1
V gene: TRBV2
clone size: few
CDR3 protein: CASSEARLYVEAFF
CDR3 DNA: TGTGCCAGCAGTGAAGCGCGGCTTTATGTTGAAGCTTTCTTT

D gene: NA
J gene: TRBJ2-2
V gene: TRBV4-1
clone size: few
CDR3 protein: CASSSRSRGTGELFF
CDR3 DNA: TGCGCCAGCAGCTCCCGTTCACGGGGCACCGGGGAGCTGTTTTTT

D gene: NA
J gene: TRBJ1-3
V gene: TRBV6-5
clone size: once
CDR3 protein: CASGQNSGNTIYF
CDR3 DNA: TGTGCCAGTGGACAGAACTCTGGAAACACCATATATTTT

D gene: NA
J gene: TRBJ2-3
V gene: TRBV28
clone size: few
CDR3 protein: CASSPNRRRGFTQYF
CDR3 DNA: TGTGCCAGCAGTCCTAACAGGCGCCGAGGCTTCACGCAGTATTTT

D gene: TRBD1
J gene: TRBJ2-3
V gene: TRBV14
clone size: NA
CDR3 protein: CASSSQTGVSTDTQYF
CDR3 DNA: TGTGCCAGCAGCTCCCAGACAGGGGTTAGCACAGATACGCAGTATTTT

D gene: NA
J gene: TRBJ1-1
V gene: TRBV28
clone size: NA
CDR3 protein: CASSLGGVTEAFF
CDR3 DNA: TGTGCCAGCAGTTTAGGGGGGGTCACTGAAGCTTTCTTT

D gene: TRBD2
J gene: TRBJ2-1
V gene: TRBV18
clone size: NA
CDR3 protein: CASSPPRGLAGGSPYNEQFF
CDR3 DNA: TGTGCCAGCTCACCACCCCGGGGACTAGCGGGAGGCAGTCCCTACAATGAGCAGTTCTTC

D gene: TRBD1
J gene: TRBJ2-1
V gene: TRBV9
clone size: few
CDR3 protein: CASSATGQSYNEQFF
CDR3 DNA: TGTGCCAGCAGCGCGACGGGACAGTCCTACAATGAGCAGTTCTTC

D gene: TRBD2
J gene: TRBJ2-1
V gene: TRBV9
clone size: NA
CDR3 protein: CASSVNPSGDVANEQFF
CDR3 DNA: TGTGCCAGCAGCGTAAATCCTAGCGGGGATGTTGCCAATGAGCAGTTCTTC

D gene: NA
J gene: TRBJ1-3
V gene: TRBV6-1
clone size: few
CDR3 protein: CASSESHRDPGNTIYF
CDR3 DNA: TGTGCCAGCAGTGAAAGTCACAGAGATCCTGGAAACACCATATATTTT

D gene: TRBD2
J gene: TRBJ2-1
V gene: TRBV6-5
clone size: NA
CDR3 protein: CASRPYSGGNNEQFF
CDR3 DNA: TGTGCCAGCAGACCTTATAGCGGGGGCAACAATGAGCAGTTCTTC

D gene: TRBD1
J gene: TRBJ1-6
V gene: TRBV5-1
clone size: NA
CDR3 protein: CASSLDRAGSPLHF
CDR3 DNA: TGCGCCAGCAGCCTAGACAGGGCTGGTTCACCCCTCCACTTT